These T cell receptor beta chains were read from a single sample in a study of control samples from healthy donors and cancer patients. Data came from immunoSEQ multiplex PCR; TCRdb stores just in-frame clones and leaves some out. The sample includes about 130,000 clones, over 90% of them seen just once. Sequencing input: PBMCs. The receptors shown here come from a man aged 55 to 70 with colorectal cancer. CDR3s include the opening cysteine and the closing phenylalanine or tryptophan. Fields, in order: clone size, V gene, D gene, J gene, CDR3 protein, CDR3 DNA. The D gene is left open where the match is weak. Size is stated for part of the rows, as once, few or many counts, or as a class when the clone is expanded.

-	TRBV6-5	-	TRBJ2-6	CASGGGASGANVLTF	TGTGCCAGCGGGGGTGGCGCCTCTGGGGCCAACGTCCTGACTTTC
-	TRBV5-1	TRBD1	TRBJ1-1	CASSQGAWTEAFF	TGCGCCAGTTCGCAGGGGGCATGGACTGAAGCTTTCTTT
-	TRBV14	-	TRBJ1-3	CASSQVRGTIYF	TGTGCCAGCAGCCAAGTCAGAGGCACCATATATTTT
-	TRBV5-6	-	TRBJ2-7	CASSVPGTLYEQYF	TGTGCCAGCAGCGTTCCCGGGACACTTTACGAGCAGTACTTC
-	TRBV19	TRBD1	TRBJ1-1	CASSTRTGVNTEAFF	TGTGCCAGTAGTACCCGGACAGGGGTGAACACTGAAGCTTTCTTT
-	TRBV5-1	-	TRBJ1-1	CASSTSGTGNTEAFF	TGCGCCAGCAGCACGTCCGGTACGGGGAACACTGAAGCTTTCTTT
-	TRBV18	TRBD1	TRBJ1-4	CASSPPNQGESEKLFF	TGTGCCAGCTCACCACCTAACCAGGGGGAGAGTGAAAAACTGTTTTTT
-	TRBV4-1	-	TRBJ2-5	CASSRRGPLGETQYF	TGCGCCAGCAGCCGTCGAGGGCCCCTCGGTGAGACCCAGTACTTC
-	TRBV30	-	TRBJ2-1	CAWSVGQGLYNEQFF	TGTGCCTGGAGTGTAGGGCAGGGACTTTACAATGAGCAGTTCTTC
-	TRBV6-1	-	TRBJ1-6	CASSEGQQGNSPLHF	TGTGCCAGCAGTGAAGGGCAACAGGGAAATTCACCCCTCCACTTT
-	TRBV6-4	TRBD2	TRBJ2-2	CASSPLPGLAGGQTGELFF	TGTGCCAGCAGTCCTCTACCGGGACTAGCGGGGGGGCAAACCGGGGAGCTGTTTTTT
-	TRBV12-1	-	TRBJ1-4	CASSSLRANEKLFF	TGTGCCAGCAGCTCCCTCAGGGCTAATGAAAAACTGTTTTTT
-	TRBV19	-	TRBJ2-6	CASREHSGANVLTF	TGTGCCAGTAGGGAACACTCTGGGGCCAACGTCCTGACTTTC
-	TRBV14	-	TRBJ2-5	CASSPLAGGETQYF	TGTGCCAGCAGCCCCCTGGCAGGCGGGGAGACCCAGTACTTC
-	TRBV27	-	TRBJ1-1	CASSFSQNTEAFF	TGTGCCAGCAGTTTCTCCCAGAACACTGAAGCTTTCTTT
-	TRBV19	TRBD2	TRBJ2-4	CASSPGLAGGPAKNIQYF	TGTGCCAGTAGCCCCGGACTAGCGGGGGGGCCGGCCAAAAACATTCAGTACTTC
-	TRBV19	-	TRBJ1-1	CASSIEGPTNTEAFF	TGTGCCAGTAGTATAGAGGGACCGACGAACACTGAAGCTTTCTTT
-	TRBV6-5	-	TRBJ1-6	CASSQGGYNSPLHF	TGTGCCAGCAGCCAAGGGGGCTATAATTCACCCCTCCACTTT
-	TRBV12-3/TRBV12-4	-	TRBJ2-7	CASTLTQTYEQYF	TGTGCCAGCACCCTTACACAAACCTACGAGCAGTACTTC
-	TRBV10-3	-	TRBJ2-5	CAISESGRETQYF	TGTGCCATCAGTGAATCAGGGAGAGAGACCCAGTACTTC
-	TRBV27	-	TRBJ2-3	CASSPFRSTDTQYF	TGTGCCAGCAGTCCCTTCCGGAGCACAGATACGCAGTATTTT
-	TRBV27	TRBD1	TRBJ1-1	CASRGTGMNTEAFF	TGTGCCAGCAGAGGGACAGGGATGAACACTGAAGCTTTCTTT
-	TRBV18	-	TRBJ2-7	CASSPMNRKNEQYF	TGTGCCAGCTCACCGATGAACAGGAAGAACGAGCAGTACTTC
few	TRBV5-4	-	TRBJ2-5	CASSLGVLETQYF	TGTGCCAGCAGCTTGGGGGTTTTGGAGACCCAGTACTTC
-	TRBV27	TRBD2	TRBJ2-3	CASSPGTSGGADTQYF	TGTGCCAGCAGTCCCGGGACTAGCGGGGGGGCAGATACGCAGTATTTT
once	TRBV5-1	-	TRBJ1-1	CASSWDGSMNTEAFF	TGCGCCAGCAGCTGGGACGGATCCATGAACACTGAAGCTTTCTTT
-	TRBV5-1	-	TRBJ2-1	CASSADSGSYNEQFF	TGCGCCAGCAGCGCGGACTCCGGCTCCTACAATGAGCAGTTCTTC
-	TRBV19	-	TRBJ2-6	CASSAGSSGANVLTF	TGTGCCAGTAGTGCCGGTTCCTCTGGGGCCAACGTCCTGACTTTC
-	TRBV11-3	TRBD1	TRBJ1-2	CASSLGDRGGYTF	TGTGCCAGCAGCTTAGGTGACAGGGGTGGCTACACCTTC